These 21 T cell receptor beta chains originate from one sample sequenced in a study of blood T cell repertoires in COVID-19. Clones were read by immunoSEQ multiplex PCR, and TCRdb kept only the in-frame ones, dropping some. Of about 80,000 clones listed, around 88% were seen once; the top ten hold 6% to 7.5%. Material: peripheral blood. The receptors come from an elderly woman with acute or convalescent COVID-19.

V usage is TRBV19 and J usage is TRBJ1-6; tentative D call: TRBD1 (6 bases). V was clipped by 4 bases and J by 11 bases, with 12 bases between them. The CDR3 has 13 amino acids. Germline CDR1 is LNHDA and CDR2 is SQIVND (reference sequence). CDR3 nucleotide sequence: TGTGCCAGTAGTACCCAGGGGATTGCACCCCTCCACTTT. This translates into CASSTQGIAPLHF.

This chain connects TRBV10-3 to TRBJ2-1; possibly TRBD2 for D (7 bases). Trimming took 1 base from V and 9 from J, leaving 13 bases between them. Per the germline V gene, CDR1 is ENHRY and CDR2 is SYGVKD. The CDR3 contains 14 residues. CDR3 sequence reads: CAISELGGGGEQFF. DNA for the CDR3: TGTGCCATCAGTGAGTTAGGGGGGGGCGGTGAGCAGTTCTTC.

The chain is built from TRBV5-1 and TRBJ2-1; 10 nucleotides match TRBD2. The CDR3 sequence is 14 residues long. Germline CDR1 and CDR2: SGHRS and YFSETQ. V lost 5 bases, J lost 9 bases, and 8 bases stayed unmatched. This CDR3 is CASREASGRTEQFF. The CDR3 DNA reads TGCGCCAGCAGGGAAGCTAGCGGGAGAACTGAGCAGTTCTTC.

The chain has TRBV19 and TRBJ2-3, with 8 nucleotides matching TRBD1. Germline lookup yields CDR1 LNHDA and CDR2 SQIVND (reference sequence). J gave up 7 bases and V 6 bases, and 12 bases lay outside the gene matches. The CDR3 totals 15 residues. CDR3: CASRIPGQVTNTQYF. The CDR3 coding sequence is TGTGCCAGTAGAATACCGGGACAGGTTACAAATACGCAGTATTTT.

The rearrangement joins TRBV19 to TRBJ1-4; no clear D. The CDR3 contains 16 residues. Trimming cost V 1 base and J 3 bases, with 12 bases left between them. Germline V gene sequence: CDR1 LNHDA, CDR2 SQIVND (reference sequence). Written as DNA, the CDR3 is TGTGCCAGTAGTATAGGCTTTTCAGGATCTAATGAAAAACTGTTTTTT. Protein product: CASSIGFSGSNEKLFF.

The CDR3 loop reads CASSLGLAGTYQETQYF. The CDR3 region has the DNA TGTGCCAGCAGCTTGGGTCTAGCGGGAACCTACCAAGAGACCCAGTACTTC. The chain links TRBV5-8 to TRBJ2-5, with 9 bases matching TRBD2. The CDR3 has 17 residues. CDR1 and CDR2 (germline): SGHTS, YDEGEE. V was pared by 0 bases and J by 0 bases, with 6 bases of the junction left unmatched.

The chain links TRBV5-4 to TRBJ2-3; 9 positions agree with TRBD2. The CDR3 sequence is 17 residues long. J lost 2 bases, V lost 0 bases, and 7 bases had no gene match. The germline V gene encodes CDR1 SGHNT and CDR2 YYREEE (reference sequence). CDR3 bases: TGTGCCAGCAGCTTGGCCCCGAGGACTAGCGTCACAGATACGCAGTATTTT. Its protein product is CASSLAPRTSVTDTQYF.

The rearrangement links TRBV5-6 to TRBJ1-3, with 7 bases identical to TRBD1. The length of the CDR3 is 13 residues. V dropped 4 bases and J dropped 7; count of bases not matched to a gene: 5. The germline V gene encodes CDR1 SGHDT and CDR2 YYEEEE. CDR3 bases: TGTGCCAGCAGCGAGGGACAGCCGAACACCATATATTTT. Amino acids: CASSEGQPNTIYF.

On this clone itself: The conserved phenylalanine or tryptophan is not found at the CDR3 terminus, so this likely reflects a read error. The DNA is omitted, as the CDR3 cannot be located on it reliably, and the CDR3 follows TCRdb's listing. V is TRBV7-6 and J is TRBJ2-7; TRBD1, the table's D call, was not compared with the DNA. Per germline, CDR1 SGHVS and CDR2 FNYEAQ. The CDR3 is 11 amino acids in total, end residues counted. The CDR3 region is CASSLGTAFSL.

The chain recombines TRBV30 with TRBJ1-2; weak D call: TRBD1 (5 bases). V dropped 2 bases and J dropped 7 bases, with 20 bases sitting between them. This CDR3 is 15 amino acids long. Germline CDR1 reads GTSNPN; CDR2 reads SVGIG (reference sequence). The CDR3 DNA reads TGTGCCTGGAGTAGGGGACGGGGGGAGGAGGTTGGCTACACCTTC. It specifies CAWSRGRGEEVGYTF.

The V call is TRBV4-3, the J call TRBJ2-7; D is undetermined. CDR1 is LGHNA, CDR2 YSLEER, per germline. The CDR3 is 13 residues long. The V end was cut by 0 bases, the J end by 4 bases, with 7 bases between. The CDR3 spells CASSQDFRYEQYF. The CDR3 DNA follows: TGCGCCAGCAGCCAAGATTTCCGGTACGAGCAGTACTTC.

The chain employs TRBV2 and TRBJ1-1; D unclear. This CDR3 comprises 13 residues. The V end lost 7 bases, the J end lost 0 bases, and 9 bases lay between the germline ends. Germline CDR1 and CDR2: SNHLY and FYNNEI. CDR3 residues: CASILSMNTEAFF. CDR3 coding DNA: TGTGCCAGCATCTTGTCTATGAACACTGAAGCTTTCTTT.

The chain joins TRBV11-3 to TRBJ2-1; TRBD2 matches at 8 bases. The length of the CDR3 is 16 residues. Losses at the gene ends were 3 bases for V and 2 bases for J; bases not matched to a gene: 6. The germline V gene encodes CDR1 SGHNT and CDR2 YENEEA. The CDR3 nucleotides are TGTGCCAGCAGCTTCCAGACTAGCGCTGCCTACAATGAGCAGTTCTTC. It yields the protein CASSFQTSAAYNEQFF.

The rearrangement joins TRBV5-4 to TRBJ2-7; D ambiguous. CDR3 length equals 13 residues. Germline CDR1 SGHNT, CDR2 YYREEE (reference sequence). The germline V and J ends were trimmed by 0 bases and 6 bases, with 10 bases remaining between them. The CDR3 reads CASSLGLESEQYF. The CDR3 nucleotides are TGTGCCAGCAGCTTGGGTCTAGAGAGCGAGCAGTACTTC.

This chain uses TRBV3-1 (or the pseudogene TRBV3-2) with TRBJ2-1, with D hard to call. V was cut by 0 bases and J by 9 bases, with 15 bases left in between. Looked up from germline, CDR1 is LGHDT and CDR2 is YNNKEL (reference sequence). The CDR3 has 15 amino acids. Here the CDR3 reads CASSQDRNPSGEQFF. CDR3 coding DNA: TGTGCCAGCAGCCAAGATCGAAACCCGTCGGGTGAGCAGTTCTTC.

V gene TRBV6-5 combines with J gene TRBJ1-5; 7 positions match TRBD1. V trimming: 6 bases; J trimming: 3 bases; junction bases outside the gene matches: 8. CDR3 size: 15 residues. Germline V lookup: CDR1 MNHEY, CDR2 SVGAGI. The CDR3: CASSPRQGPNQPQHF. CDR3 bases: TGTGCCAGCAGCCCGAGACAGGGCCCCAATCAGCCCCAGCATTTT.

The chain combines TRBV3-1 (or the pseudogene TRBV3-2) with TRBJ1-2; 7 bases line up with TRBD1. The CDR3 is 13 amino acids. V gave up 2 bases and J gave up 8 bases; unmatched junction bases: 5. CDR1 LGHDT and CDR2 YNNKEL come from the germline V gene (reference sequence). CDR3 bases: TGTGCCAGCAGCCAATTGACAGGGATCGGCTACACCTTC. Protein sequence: CASSQLTGIGYTF.

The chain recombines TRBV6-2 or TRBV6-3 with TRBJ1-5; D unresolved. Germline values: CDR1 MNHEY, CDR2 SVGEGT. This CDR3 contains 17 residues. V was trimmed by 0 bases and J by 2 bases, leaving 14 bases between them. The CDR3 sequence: CASSYSSAGGGNQPQHF. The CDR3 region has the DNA TGTGCCAGCAGTTACTCGAGTGCGGGCGGCGGCAATCAGCCCCAGCATTTT.

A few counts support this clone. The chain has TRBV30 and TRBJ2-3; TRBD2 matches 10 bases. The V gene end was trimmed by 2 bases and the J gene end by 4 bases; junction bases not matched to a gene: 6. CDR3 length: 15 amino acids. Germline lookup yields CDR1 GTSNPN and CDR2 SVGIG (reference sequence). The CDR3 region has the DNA TGTGCCTGGAGTCTAGCGGGGGCCCCCCCAGATACGCAGTATTTT. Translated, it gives CAWSLAGAPPDTQYF. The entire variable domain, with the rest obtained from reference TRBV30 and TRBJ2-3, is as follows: SQTIHQWPATLVQPVGSPLSLECTVEGTSNPNLYWYRQAAGRGLQLLFYSVGIGQISSEVPQNLSASRPQDRQFILSSKKLLLSDSGFYLCAWSLAGAPPDTQYFGPGTRLTVL.

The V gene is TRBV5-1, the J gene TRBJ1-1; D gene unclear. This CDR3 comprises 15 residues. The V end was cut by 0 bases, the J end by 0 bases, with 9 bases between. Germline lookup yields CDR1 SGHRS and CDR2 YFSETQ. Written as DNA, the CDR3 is TGCGCCAGCAGCTTGGCAGGAACAGTGAACACTGAAGCTTTCTTT. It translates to CASSLAGTVNTEAFF.

The DNA of the CDR3 is TGTGCCAGCAGTGAAGCCGGACAGGCGAGGTTTGGCTACACCTTC. Residues: CASSEAGQARFGYTF. J is TRBJ1-2 and V is TRBV6-1; 7 bases are shared with TRBD1. Trimming at V came to 0 bases and at J to 7 bases, leaving 8 bases not matched to a gene. CDR1 and CDR2 (germline): MNHNS, SASEGT. This CDR3 contains 15 residues.